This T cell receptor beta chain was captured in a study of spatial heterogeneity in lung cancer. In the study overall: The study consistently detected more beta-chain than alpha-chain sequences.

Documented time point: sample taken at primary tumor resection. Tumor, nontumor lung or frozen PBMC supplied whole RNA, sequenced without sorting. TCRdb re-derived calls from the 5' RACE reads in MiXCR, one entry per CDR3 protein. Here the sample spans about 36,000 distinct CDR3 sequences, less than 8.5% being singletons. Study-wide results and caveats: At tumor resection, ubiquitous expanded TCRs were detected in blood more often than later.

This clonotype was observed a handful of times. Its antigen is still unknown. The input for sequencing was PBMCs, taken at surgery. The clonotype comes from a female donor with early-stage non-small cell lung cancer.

Here the CDR3 reads CASSPPGLAGETQYF. CDR3 sequence (DNA): TGTGCCAGCAGCCCGCCCGGACTAGCGGGAGAGACCCAGTACTTC. The V gene is TRBV28, the J gene TRBJ2-5, with 11 bases identical to TRBD2. The germline CDR1 and CDR2 sequences are MDHEN and SYDVKM. The J segment lost 4 bases and the V segment lost 6 bases, leaving 7 bases of the junction unmatched. The CDR3 is 15 amino acids.